The source of this T cell receptor beta chain is a study of regulatory T cells in long-lasting Graves disease. The CDR3 loop spans 14 amino acids. In germline, CDR1 is SGHRS, CDR2 YFSETQ. This clonotype came up many times. The target antigen is unknown. The junction departs from germline at one end; a sequencing error may be responsible. Time point noted: newly diagnosed GD, antithyroid drugs for less than 3 months. PBMC RNA served as the TCR library source. Per American Thyroid Association guidelines, Graves' disease was diagnosed. Overall study results and limits: The study found TRBV28, TRBJ1-2 and TRBJ2-5 favored in persistent disease.

Sequencing libraries for TCR beta were prepared with iRepertoire HTBI primers and Arm-PCR of CDR3 regions. TCRdb reanalysed the multiplex PCR reads using MiXCR and keeps one entry per CDR3 protein. There are a few hundred thousand distinct CDR3 sequences in the sample; around 15% occur only once, and roughly 18% lies in the top ten. The data were also submitted as part of a second study, on T cells in Graves' hyperthyroidism and ophthalmopathy. As that study records: From stable hyperthyroidism, ophthalmopathy was set apart by a 13 V-J model.

The TCR was taken from a woman aged 45-60 years with Graves disease. Sample: peripheral blood mononuclear cells (PBMCs), taken at new diagnosis, from a patient treated with antithyroid drugs. The chain has TRBV5-1 and TRBJ2-7; 7 bases are shared with TRBD2. CDR3 bases: TGTGCCAGCAGCCCCGGGGAGGGCCACTACGAGCAGTACTTC. Its translation is CASSPGEGHYEQYF.